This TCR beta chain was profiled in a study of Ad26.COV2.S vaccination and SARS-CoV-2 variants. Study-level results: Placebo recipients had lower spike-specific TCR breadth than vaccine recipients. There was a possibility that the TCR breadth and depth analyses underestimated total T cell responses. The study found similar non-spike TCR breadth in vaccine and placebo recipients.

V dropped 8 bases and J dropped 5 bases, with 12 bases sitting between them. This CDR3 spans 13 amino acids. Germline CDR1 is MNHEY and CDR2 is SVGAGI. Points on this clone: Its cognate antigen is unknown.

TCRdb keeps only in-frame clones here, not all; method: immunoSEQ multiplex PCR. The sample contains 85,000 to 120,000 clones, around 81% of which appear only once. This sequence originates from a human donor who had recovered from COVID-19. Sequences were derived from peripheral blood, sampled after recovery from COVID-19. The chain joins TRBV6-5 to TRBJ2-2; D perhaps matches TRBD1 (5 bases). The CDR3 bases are TGTGCCAGCTCAATCCCAGGGACCGGGGAGCTGTTTTTT. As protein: CASSIPGTGELFF.